The 29 T cell receptor beta chains below come from one sample, sequenced in a study of T cell repertoires in cytomegalovirus infection. TCRdb re-called the reads with MiXCR, one entry per CDR3 protein. The repertoire has about 330,000 distinct CDR3 sequences, over 7.5% of them found once; the top ten carry about 3.9%. Sequences were obtained from PBMCs. The receptors here all came from a human donor in good health (CMV status not recorded). Some clones in this sample may be carry-over from other donors' samples.

This clonotype was counted many times. This chain joins TRBV7-2 and TRBJ2-7, with 8 bases aligning to TRBD2. Germline loops: CDR1 SGHTA, CDR2 FQGNSA. V shed 5 bases, J shed 2 bases, and the junction held 2 bases outside the gene matches. CDR3 length: 13 residues. CDR3 sequence reads: CASSRTSTYEQYF. The CDR3 DNA reads TGTGCCAGCAGCCGGACTAGCACCTACGAGCAGTACTTC.

Ten or more counts support this clonotype. The chain joins TRBV7-2 to TRBJ1-4, with D possibly being TRBD1 (5 bases). Trimming stripped 4 bases from V and 5 bases from J, with 11 bases between. This CDR3 contains 14 residues. Germline V lookup: CDR1 SGHTA, CDR2 FQGNSA. As DNA, the CDR3 is TGTGCCAGCAGCTCCAGGGAGCTAAATGAAAAACTGTTTTTT. Protein product: CASSSRELNEKLFF.

This clonotype was picked up one time. A read error may explain this, as a much larger clone is one base away. This chain joins TRBV7-4 and TRBJ1-1; 7 bases agree with TRBD1. CDR1 SGHVT and CDR2 SQSDAQ come from the germline V gene. This CDR3 has 14 residues. CDR3 sequence reads: CDSSSTGKKTEAFF. As DNA, the CDR3 is TGTGACAGCAGCTCGACAGGGAAAAAGACTGAAGCTTTCTTT.

This clonotype was observed many times. This chain links TRBV7-2 with TRBJ1-2; 11 bases fit TRBD1. Germline trimming cut 4 bases from V and 4 bases from J; bases unmatched to any gene: 5. This CDR3 is built from 15 residues. Germline loops: CDR1 SGHTA, CDR2 FQGNSA. CDR3 in amino acids: CASSSSGQGAYGYTF. The CDR3 DNA reads as TGTGCCAGCAGCTCGTCCGGACAGGGGGCCTATGGCTACACCTTC.

This clonotype was seen only a few times. J is TRBJ2-7 and V is TRBV5-4; 8 positions agree with TRBD2. With 4 bases clipped from V and 2 bases from J, the junction kept 8 bases outside the gene matches. This CDR3 spans 15 amino acids. CDR1 SGHNT and CDR2 YYREEE come from the germline V gene (reference sequence). This CDR3 is CASSGRAGGAYEQYF. The CDR3 DNA follows: TGTGCCAGCAGCGGGCGGGCGGGAGGAGCCTACGAGCAGTACTTC.

This clonotype was found a few times. V gene TRBV5-4 combines with J gene TRBJ2-3; 7 bases map to TRBD2. V lost 3 bases, J lost 4 bases, and 11 bases stayed unmatched. Germline CDR1 reads SGHNT; CDR2 reads YYREEE (reference sequence). The CDR3 spans 16 residues. The CDR3 spells CASSSWGGFGPDTQYF. DNA for the CDR3: TGTGCCAGCAGCTCATGGGGGGGGTTCGGTCCAGATACGCAGTATTTT.

This clonotype was counted between two and nine times. V gene TRBV14 combines with J gene TRBJ1-6, with unresolved D. Trimming shortened V by 0 bases and J by 0 bases, and 9 bases separated the two germline ends. Looked up from germline, CDR1 is SGHDN and CDR2 is FVKESK. This CDR3 has 17 residues. The CDR3, as DNA: TGTGCCAGCAGCCAAGACGACCGCTACTCCTATAATTCACCCCTCCACTTT. Protein product: CASSQDDRYSYNSPLHF.

About this clonotype itself: A much larger clone lies one base from this, so it may be a read error. V usage is TRBV12-5 and J usage is TRBJ2-1, with D perhaps TRBD1 (6 bases). Germline values: CDR1 LGHNT, CDR2 FRNRAP. CDR3 length: 15 amino acids. CDR3 amino acids: CASGLGQVGYNERFF. CDR3 DNA: TGTGCTAGTGGTTTGGGACAGGTAGGCTACAATGAGCGGTTCTTC.

This clonotype was detected a few times. The chain uses TRBV10-3 and TRBJ2-3; 9 nucleotides align to TRBD1. The CDR3 runs to 14 residues. The germline CDR1 and CDR2 sequences are ENHRY and SYGVKD. V was clipped by 7 bases and J by 4 bases; unmatched bases: 6. The CDR3 DNA reads TGTGCCATCAAGGACAGGGGTAGAGCAGATACGCAGTATTTT. Translated, it gives CAIKDRGRADTQYF.

This clonotype was seen only a few times. V gene TRBV24-1 combines with J gene TRBJ1-1; D gene uncertain. The V gene's germline CDR1 is KGHDR and CDR2 SFDVKD. V was trimmed by 4 bases and J by 0 bases, leaving 8 bases between them. The CDR3 has 14 amino acids. CDR3 DNA sequence: TGTGCCACCAGTGACATTGATATGAACACTGAAGCTTTCTTT. Protein sequence: CATSDIDMNTEAFF.

This clonotype was counted only a few times. The chain recombines TRBV15 with TRBJ1-1, with D perhaps matching TRBD1 (5 bases). The CDR3 totals 14 residues. V lost 3 bases and J lost 6, with 14 bases in between. The germline CDR1 and CDR2 sequences are LNHNV and YYDKDF (reference sequence). The CDR3 coding sequence is TGTGCCACCAGCAGGGGGTCAGTGGGGGCTGAAGCTTTCTTT. Translated: CATSRGSVGAEAFF. Full variable domain (outside the CDR3, taken from reference TRBV15 and TRBJ1-1): DAMVIQNPRYQVTQFGKPVTLSCSQTLNHNVMYWYQQKSSQAPKLLFHYYDKDFNNEADTPDNFQSRRPNTSFCFLDIRSPGLGDTAMYLCATSRGSVGAEAFFGQGTRLTVV.

This clonotype was seen many times. V gene TRBV12-3 or TRBV12-4 combines with J gene TRBJ1-3; 9 bases line up with TRBD1. The ends lost 4 bases at V and 2 bases at J; junction bases unmatched: 21. This CDR3 is built from 21 residues. In DNA, the CDR3 is TGTGCCAGCAGTTCCCGAAACAGGGGGCGCGGCGGGAGAGTGACTGGAAACACCATATATTTT. This translates into CASSSRNRGRGGRVTGNTIYF.

This clonotype was seen many times. This chain's CDR3 is CASSPSGGQGVGGYTF. As DNA, the CDR3 is TGTGCCAGCAGCCCCAGCGGGGGACAGGGGGTTGGGGGCTACACCTTC. The V call is TRBV7-2, the J call TRBJ1-2, with 11 bases identical to TRBD1. The V and J ends lost 5 bases and 8 bases, in that order; junction bases with no gene match: 13. CDR1 and CDR2 (germline): SGHTA, FQGNSA. This CDR3 spans 16 amino acids.

In this sample, this clonotype turned up many times. The chain is built from TRBV12-5 and TRBJ1-6; D possibly corresponds to TRBD1 (5 bases). Trimming removed 3 bases from V and 0 bases from J, with 12 bases in between. Germline CDR1 is LGHNT and CDR2 is FRNRAP. This CDR3 contains 17 residues. The CDR3 coding sequence is TGTGCTAGTGGTTTATCGGGACGGAGCTCCTATAATTCACCCCTCCACTTT. It codes for CASGLSGRSSYNSPLHF. The variable domain in full, with the rest retrieved from reference TRBV12-5 and TRBJ1-6, is DARVTQTPRHKVTEMGQEVTMRCQPILGHNTVFWYRQTMMQGLELLAYFRNRAPLDDSGMPKDRFSAEMPDATLATLKIQPSEPRDSAVYFCASGLSGRSSYNSPLHFGNGTRLTVT.

The V and J genes are TRBV11-1 and TRBJ2-1, with 11 nucleotides matching TRBD2. V shed 8 bases and J 0 bases; nucleotides not matched to a gene: 15. This CDR3 spans 19 amino acids. CDR1 and CDR2 (germline): SGHAT, FQDESV (reference sequence). The CDR3 is CASAPIGLAGSSSYNEQFF. The CDR3, as DNA: TGTGCCAGCGCCCCTATCGGACTAGCGGGCTCCAGCTCCTACAATGAGCAGTTCTTC.

Ten or more counts support this clonotype. The gene calls are TRBV19 and TRBJ2-7; tentative D call: TRBD2 (5 bases). This CDR3 region has 14 residues. CDR1 is LNHDA, CDR2 SQIVND, per germline (reference sequence). Trimming cost V 5 bases and J 2 bases, with 13 bases left between them. The CDR3 DNA is TGTGCCAGTAGTCCTCGGACTCTTACCTACGAGCAGTACTTC. It specifies CASSPRTLTYEQYF.

The gene calls are TRBV7-2 and TRBJ2-7; D call uncertain. This CDR3 is built from 13 residues. V lost 5 bases to trimming and J lost 2 bases, with 10 bases between them. Per the germline V gene, CDR1 is SGHTA and CDR2 is FQGNSA. The CDR3 loop is CASSQAGAYEQYF. The CDR3 DNA reads TGTGCCAGCAGCCAGGCTGGGGCCTACGAGCAGTACTTC.

This clonotype was picked up a small number of times. The rearrangement joins TRBV7-8 to TRBJ1-1; D may be TRBD1 (6 bases). The germline gives CDR1 SGHVS, CDR2 FQNEAQ. Trimming removed 7 bases at V and 1 base at J, with 19 bases between. The CDR3 length is 16 residues. This chain's CDR3 is CASTSGAVMRNTEAFF. The CDR3 DNA sequence: TGTGCCAGCACCTCAGGGGCCGTGATGAGGAACACTGAAGCTTTCTTT.

This clonotype was picked up a small number of times. This chain joins TRBV7-2 and TRBJ2-6; D not certain. The CDR3 runs 18 residues. Germline assignment: CDR1 SGHTA and CDR2 FQGNSA. V lost 5 bases, J lost 0 bases, and 17 bases lay in between. The CDR3 reads CASSLDGSFYSGANVLTF. CDR3 coding DNA: TGTGCCAGCAGCCTAGACGGGTCGTTCTACTCTGGGGCCAACGTCCTGACTTTC.

The chain recombines TRBV6-2 or TRBV6-3 with TRBJ2-1; 7 bases align to TRBD2. The V and J ends lost 0 bases and 3 bases, in that order; junction bases with no gene match: 11. CDR3 length: 18 residues. The germline CDR1 and CDR2 sequences are MNHEY and SVGEGT. The CDR3 loop is CASSYSLGSGGNYNEQFF. The CDR3 DNA follows: TGTGCCAGCAGTTACTCTCTCGGGTCGGGGGGAAACTACAATGAGCAGTTCTTC.

This clonotype was observed once. The DNA for the CDR3 is TGCGCCAGCAGCCAATTGACAGGGGCGTTATACGAGCAGTACTTC. This encodes CASSQLTGALYEQYF. This rearrangement joins TRBV4-3 to TRBJ2-7, with TRBD1 identical over 8 bases. The V segment lost 2 bases and the J segment 4 bases; nucleotides outside the gene matches: 7. CDR3 size: 15 residues. Germline CDR1 is LGHNA and CDR2 is YSLEER.

The sample holds a few counts of this clonotype. The V and J genes are TRBV18 and TRBJ1-6; D may be TRBD1 (6 bases). Germline loops: CDR1 KGHSH, CDR2 LQKENI. The V end was cut by 3 bases, the J end by 5 bases, with 20 bases between. The CDR3 runs 18 residues. CDR3 DNA sequence: TGTGCCAGCTCACCGGTCCGGGGACACCCTTTCAATAATTCACCCCTCCACTTT. Encoded protein: CASSPVRGHPFNNSPLHF. The entire variable domain, with the rest obtained from reference TRBV18 and TRBJ1-6, is as follows: NAGVMQNPRHLVRRRGQEARLRCSPMKGHSHVYWYRQLPEEGLKFMVYLQKENIIDESGMPKERFSAEFPKEGPSILRIQQVVRGDSAAYFCASSPVRGHPFNNSPLHFGNGTRLTVT.

The chain recombines TRBV11-2 with TRBJ2-7, with 12 bases aligning to TRBD2. The CDR3 extends over 15 amino acids. The trim removed 2 bases at V and 7 bases at J, leaving 6 bases unmatched. In germline, CDR1 is SGHAT, CDR2 FQNNGV. The CDR3 reads CASSLMGLAGGEQYF. The CDR3 DNA reads TGTGCCAGCAGCTTAATGGGACTAGCGGGTGGTGAGCAGTACTTC.

This clonotype appeared many times. V gene TRBV7-2 combines with J gene TRBJ2-3, with TRBD2 matching 8 bases. Looked up from germline, CDR1 is SGHTA and CDR2 is FQGNSA. Trimming at V came to 5 bases and at J to 2 bases, leaving 12 bases not matched to a gene. The CDR3 contains 17 residues. CDR3 coding DNA: TGTGCCAGCAGCCATTGGGGAACGGGGGGGGACACAGATACGCAGTATTTT. Its protein is CASSHWGTGGDTDTQYF. Looking up the rest from reference TRBV7-2 and TRBJ2-3 gives the full variable domain: GAGVSQSPSNKVTEKGKDVELRCDPISGHTALYWYRQSLGQGLEFLIYFQGNSAPDKSGLPSDRFSAERTGGSVSTLTIQRTQQEDSAVYLCASSHWGTGGDTDTQYFGPGTRLTVL.

This clonotype was counted only a few times. The rearrangement joins TRBV6-5 to TRBJ2-1, with 7 bases aligning to TRBD2. The CDR3 runs 13 residues. From germline, CDR1 is MNHEY and CDR2 SVGAGI. V shed 5 bases and J 9 bases; nucleotides not matched to a gene: 7. DNA for the CDR3: TGTGCCAGCAGTCGCGGGGGTCGGGTTGAGCAGTTCTTC. Its translation: CASSRGGRVEQFF.

There are many counts of this clonotype. The chain links TRBV7-2 to TRBJ1-1; the match to TRBD1 covers 7 bases. V trimming: 8 bases; J trimming: 10 bases; junction bases outside the gene matches: 19. CDR1 SGHTA and CDR2 FQGNSA come from the germline V gene. The CDR3 runs 15 residues. The CDR3 coding sequence is TGTGCCAGCGCTCGTTATAAGGGGGCCGCCTTGATAGCTTTCTTT. Its protein product is CASARYKGAALIAFF.

This clonotype was recorded many times. V is TRBV10-3 and J is TRBJ1-2; no clear D. The V end lost 9 bases, the J end lost 7 bases, and 15 bases lay between the germline ends. This CDR3 spans 12 amino acids. Germline CDR1 and CDR2: ENHRY and SYGVKD. CDR3 sequence reads: CAISVLRGGYTF. CDR3 sequence (DNA): TGTGCCATATCAGTGTTACGGGGTGGCTACACCTTC.

This clonotype showed up many times. This chain joins TRBV7-2 and TRBJ2-2, with a possible D match to TRBD2 (5 bases). Germline V gene sequence: CDR1 SGHTA, CDR2 FQGNSA. The CDR3 runs to 17 residues. V was shortened by 1 base and J by 0 bases, with 12 bases between the two germline ends. The CDR3 loop reads CASSLESSLTNTGELFF. The DNA of the CDR3 is TGTGCCAGCAGCTTAGAGTCTAGCCTTACGAACACCGGGGAGCTGTTTTTT.

The rearrangement uses TRBV30 and TRBJ1-2; 12 bases line up with TRBD1. V dropped 2 bases and J dropped 7; count of bases not matched to a gene: 11. Germline lookup yields CDR1 GTSNPN and CDR2 SVGIG (reference sequence). The length of the CDR3 is 16 residues. CDR3 coding DNA: TGTGCCTGGAGTTATATTTTGGGACAGGGGGCTAGTGGCTACACCTTC. This sequence encodes CAWSYILGQGASGYTF.